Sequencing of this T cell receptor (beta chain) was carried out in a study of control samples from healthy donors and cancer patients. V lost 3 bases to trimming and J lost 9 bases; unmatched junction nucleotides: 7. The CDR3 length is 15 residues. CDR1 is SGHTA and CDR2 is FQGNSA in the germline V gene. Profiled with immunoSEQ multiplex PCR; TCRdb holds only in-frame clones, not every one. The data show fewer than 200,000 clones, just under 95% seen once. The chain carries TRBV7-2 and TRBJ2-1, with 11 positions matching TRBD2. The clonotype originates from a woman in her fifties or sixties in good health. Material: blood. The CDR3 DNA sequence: TGTGCCAGCAGCTTCTTGAGTCTAGCGGGGGGTGAGCAGTTCTTC. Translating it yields CASSFLSLAGGEQFF.